The 28 T cell receptor beta chains in this list originate from one sample, sequenced in a study of blood T cell repertoires in COVID-19. Measured with immunoSEQ multiplex PCR; TCRdb has only the in-frame clones, and not every one. Among 70,000 to 95,000 clones listed, approximately 82% were seen once. The material sequenced was peripheral blood. These TCRs come from a human donor in a cohort sampled during active COVID-19.

Ten or more counts support this clone. The CDR3: CASSRVLNTEAFF. The CDR3 nucleotides read TGCGCCAGCAGCCGCGTACTGAACACTGAAGCTTTCTTT. The chain employs TRBV5-1 and TRBJ1-1; no reliable D call. Trimming shortened V by 4 bases and J by 0 bases, and 7 bases separated the two germline ends. This CDR3 contains 13 residues. Germline assignment: CDR1 SGHRS and CDR2 YFSETQ.

The chain links TRBV27 to TRBJ2-5; D unclear. The CDR3 covers 10 residues. From germline, CDR1 is MNHEY and CDR2 SMNVEV (reference sequence). V shed 3 bases and J shed 8 bases, with 4 bases lying between them. The DNA of the CDR3 is TGTGCCAGCAGTTTGCGTACCCAGTACTTC. Protein product: CASSLRTQYF.

There are a few counts of this clone. The V gene is TRBV9, the J gene TRBJ1-6; D is undetermined. The germline V gene encodes CDR1 SGDLS and CDR2 YYNGEE. The V end was cut by 4 bases, the J end by 6 bases, with 8 bases between. This CDR3 region has 13 residues. CDR3 sequence reads: CASSPGPNSPLHF. CDR3 in DNA: TGTGCCAGCAGCCCCGGTCCTAATTCACCCCTCCACTTT.

The gene calls are TRBV5-6 and TRBJ1-5; D remains unclear. Germline V gene sequence: CDR1 SGHDT, CDR2 YYEEEE. The CDR3 consists of 13 residues. V gave up 4 bases and J gave up 4 bases, with 9 bases separating them. CDR3 sequence (DNA): TGTGCCAGCAGCCAGGTGGGTAATCAGCCCCAGCATTTT. It is translated as CASSQVGNQPQHF.

The chain is built from TRBV2 and TRBJ2-2, with no clear D. V was trimmed by 6 bases and J by 0 bases, leaving 11 bases between them. Germline V gene sequence: CDR1 SNHLY, CDR2 FYNNEI. The length of the CDR3 is 15 residues. CDR3 in DNA: TGTGCCAGCAGGCTCAGTTTATCGAACACCGGGGAGCTGTTTTTT. Translating it yields CASRLSLSNTGELFF.

This clone was observed once. The gene calls are TRBV5-4 and TRBJ2-7; 11 positions agree with TRBD2. Germline assignment: CDR1 SGHNT and CDR2 YYREEE (reference sequence). CDR3 length: 17 amino acids. J lost 2 bases, V lost 1 base, and 8 bases had no gene match. The CDR3 loop is CASSLSSGGSQTYEQYF. The DNA for the CDR3 is TGTGCCAGCAGCTTGTCTAGCGGGGGGTCCCAAACCTACGAGCAGTACTTC.

The V gene is TRBV20-1, the J gene TRBJ2-7; tentative D call: TRBD2 (5 bases). The CDR3 runs 11 residues. Germline V gene data show CDR1 as DFQATT and CDR2 as SNEGSKA (reference sequence). V was pared by 3 bases and J by 4 bases, with 7 bases between. CDR3 in amino acids: CSAREEYEQYF. The CDR3 coding sequence is TGCAGTGCTAGGGAGGAGTACGAGCAGTACTTC.

The rearrangement uses TRBV6-1 and TRBJ2-7; D remains ambiguous. V shed 0 bases and J shed 2 bases, with 11 bases lying between them. This CDR3 contains 15 residues. Germline V gene data show CDR1 as MNHNS and CDR2 as SASEGT. The CDR3 DNA is TGTGCCAGCAGTGAAGCCCACCAGTCCCCCTACGAGCAGTACTTC. Its protein product is CASSEAHQSPYEQYF.

The gene calls are TRBV3-1 (or the pseudogene TRBV3-2) and TRBJ2-4, with D perhaps matching TRBD2 (7 bases). V dropped 0 bases and J dropped 0 bases, with 15 bases sitting between them. The germline gives CDR1 LGHDT, CDR2 YNNKEL (reference sequence). The CDR3 loop spans 18 amino acids. CDR3 loop: CASSQDPRRGLAKNIQYF. For the CDR3, the DNA is TGTGCCAGCAGCCAAGATCCACGGCGGGGGCTAGCCAAAAACATTCAGTACTTC.

The rearrangement links TRBV5-1 to TRBJ2-1, with D perhaps matching TRBD2 (5 bases). Germline V lookup: CDR1 SGHRS, CDR2 YFSETQ. V was clipped by 0 bases and J by 12 bases, with 19 bases between them. The CDR3 covers 15 residues. The CDR3 sequence is CASSLVQQETGRQFF. For the CDR3, the DNA is TGCGCCAGCAGCTTGGTGCAGCAGGAAACGGGGAGGCAGTTCTTC.

V and J are TRBV4-1 and TRBJ2-5; TRBD2 matches 11 bases. J was trimmed by 4 bases and V by 1 base; bases with no gene match: 8. The CDR3 spans 17 residues. From germline, CDR1 is MGHRA and CDR2 YSYEKL. In DNA form, the CDR3 reads TGCGCCAGCAGCCAAGGAAGGCTAGCGGGGGGTGGAGAGACCCAGTACTTC. Protein product: CASSQGRLAGGGETQYF.

The V gene is TRBV7-8, the J gene TRBJ2-7; 7 positions match TRBD1. Germline trimming cut 5 bases from V and 1 base from J; bases unmatched to any gene: 2. The CDR3 is 13 residues long. Germline CDR1 SGHVS, CDR2 FQNEAQ. Here the CDR3 reads CASSPDRSYEQYF. The CDR3 bases are TGTGCCAGCAGCCCGGACAGGTCCTACGAGCAGTACTTC.

The gene calls are TRBV15 and TRBJ1-5; 9 bases align to TRBD1. Looked up from germline, CDR1 is LNHNV and CDR2 is YYDKDF (reference sequence). V shed 3 bases, J shed 6 bases, and the junction held 9 bases outside the gene matches. The CDR3 has 16 residues. CDR3 bases: TGTGCCACCAGCAGTGGGGGACAGGGAGGGATTCAGCCCCAGCATTTT. The encoded protein is CATSSGGQGGIQPQHF.

The rearrangement links TRBV7-2 to TRBJ2-2, with 7 bases matching TRBD1. Trimming cost V 5 bases and J 7 bases; bases outside gene matches: 7. CDR3 length equals 14 residues. CDR1 is SGHTA, CDR2 FQGNSA, per germline. The CDR3 spells CASSTDRASGELFF. DNA for the CDR3: TGTGCCAGCAGCACAGACAGGGCGAGCGGGGAGCTGTTTTTT. The variable domain in full, with the rest retrieved from reference TRBV7-2 and TRBJ2-2, is GAGVSQSPSNKVTEKGKDVELRCDPISGHTALYWYRQSLGQGLEFLIYFQGNSAPDKSGLPSDRFSAERTGGSVSTLTIQRTQQEDSAVYLCASSTDRASGELFFGEGSRLTVL.

At least ten counts were recorded for this clone. The sample holds other DNA sequences that translate to the same CDR3. J is TRBJ1-2 and V is TRBV19; D perhaps matches TRBD1 (5 bases). The CDR3 has 14 residues. The germline V gene encodes CDR1 LNHDA and CDR2 SQIVND (reference sequence). Trimming shortened V by 5 bases and J by 0 bases, and 10 bases separated the two germline ends. CDR3 in amino acids: CASSSTGSNYGYTF. Here the CDR3 DNA reads TGTGCCAGTAGTTCTACAGGTTCTAACTATGGCTACACCTTC.

This clone came up once. This sequence joins TRBV15 and TRBJ2-7; 7 bases map to TRBD1. This CDR3 is 13 amino acids long. Germline CDR1 reads LNHNV; CDR2 reads YYDKDF (reference sequence). After removal of 1 base from V and 6 bases from J, the junction contained 3 bases not matched to a gene. The CDR3 nucleotides read TGTGCCACCAGCAGAGGACAGGGTGTCGAGCAGTACTTC. It is translated as CATSRGQGVEQYF. Together with reference TRBV15 and TRBJ2-7, the CDR3 gives the full variable domain: DAMVIQNPRYQVTQFGKPVTLSCSQTLNHNVMYWYQQKSSQAPKLLFHYYDKDFNNEADTPDNFQSRRPNTSFCFLDIRSPGLGDTAMYLCATSRGQGVEQYFGPGTRLTVT.

This sequence joins TRBV12-2 and TRBJ1-1; TRBD1, the D gene given by the table, was not confirmed from the DNA. TRBV12-2 is a pseudogene locus. CDR3 length equals 16 residues. The DNA for the CDR3 is TGTGCAAGTCGCTTAGGTCAGGAGGGGGCTAACACTGAAGCTTTCTTT. Amino acid sequence: CASRLGQEGANTEAFF.

The J gene is TRBJ1-3, the V gene TRBV11-2; TRBD1 matches at 7 bases. This CDR3 region has 15 residues. Germline V gene data show CDR1 as SGHAT and CDR2 as FQNNGV. V shed 5 bases, J shed 4 bases, and the junction held 8 bases outside the gene matches. The CDR3 DNA is TGTGCCAGCAGCCTAACTACAGGGGCCGGAAACACCATATATTTT. Translating it yields CASSLTTGAGNTIYF.

This clone was detected a few times. The chain couples TRBV21-1 to TRBJ1-6. TRBV21-1 is designated a pseudogene. The CDR3 extends over 16 amino acids. The chain's CDR3 is CASGRGGSSYNSPLHF. The CDR3 DNA sequence: TGTGCCAGCGGAAGAGGAGGGAGCTCCTATAATTCACCCCTCCACTTT.

The rearrangement joins TRBV2 to TRBJ1-1; weak D call: TRBD1 (5 bases). The V and J ends lost 8 bases and 0 bases respectively, with 10 bases between them. Germline V gene lookup returns CDR1 SNHLY and CDR2 FYNNEI. The CDR3 is 13 residues long. CDR3 sequence (DNA): TGTGCCAGCGCTCGGGGGATGAACACTGAAGCTTTCTTT. Its translation is CASARGMNTEAFF.

The chain links TRBV6-4 to TRBJ1-1; tentative D call: TRBD1 (5 bases). Germline V gene data show CDR1 as MRHNA and CDR2 as SNTAGT. With 0 bases removed from V and 5 bases from J, the gap between germline ends came to 13 bases. The CDR3 has 15 residues. The CDR3 sequence: CASSDSPGIWTEAFF. In DNA form, the CDR3 reads TGTGCCAGCAGTGACTCACCAGGGATTTGGACTGAAGCTTTCTTT.

The rearrangement joins TRBV27 to TRBJ2-6, with TRBD2 as a possible D gene (5 bases). The CDR3 has 16 residues. Germline values: CDR1 MNHEY, CDR2 SMNVEV (reference sequence). Trimming pared 5 bases from V and 3 bases from J, leaving 14 bases between. The chain's CDR3 is CASSPPTGSGANVLTF. The CDR3 DNA reads TGTGCCAGCAGTCCGCCTACGGGGAGTGGGGCCAACGTCCTGACTTTC. The entire variable domain, with the rest obtained from reference TRBV27 and TRBJ2-6, is as follows: EAQVTQNPRYLITVTGKKLTVTCSQNMNHEYMSWYRQDPGLGLRQIYYSMNVEVTDKGDVPEGYKVSRKEKRNFPLILESPSPNQTSLYFCASSPPTGSGANVLTFGAGSRLTVL.

V usage is TRBV5-6 and J usage is TRBJ1-6, with 8 bases fitting TRBD1. Germline CDR1 is SGHDT and CDR2 is YYEEEE. There are 15 residues in the CDR3. Trimming at V came to 0 bases and at J to 10 bases, leaving 6 bases not matched to a gene. CDR3 DNA sequence: TGTGCCAGCAGCTTGGATGACAGGGGTAGGTCACCCCTCCACTTT. This codes for CASSLDDRGRSPLHF.

CDR3 nucleotides: TGTGCCAGCAGCTTTCCACTCACCTACGAGCAGTACTTC. It specifies CASSFPLTYEQYF. This sequence joins TRBV7-2 and TRBJ2-7; D remains ambiguous. Germline CDR1 SGHTA, CDR2 FQGNSA. The length of the CDR3 is 13 residues. V shed 3 bases and J shed 2 bases, with 8 bases lying between them.

This chain joins TRBV28 and TRBJ1-1; a weak D match, TRBD1 (6 bases). The germline V and J ends were trimmed by 6 bases and 5 bases, with 13 bases remaining between them. Per the germline V gene, CDR1 is MDHEN and CDR2 is SYDVKM. CDR3 length equals 13 residues. This CDR3 is CASSRGLGTEAFF. In nucleotides, the CDR3 is TGTGCCAGCAGCAGGGGTTTAGGAACTGAAGCTTTCTTT.

The chain employs TRBV7-2 and TRBJ1-2, with TRBD1 identical over 10 bases. From germline, CDR1 is SGHTA and CDR2 FQGNSA. J gave up 9 bases and V 0 bases, and 16 bases lay outside the gene matches. The CDR3 spans 18 residues. The CDR3 region is CASSLAGQGDPDRLSYTF. The CDR3 DNA follows: TGTGCCAGCAGCTTAGCTGGACAGGGGGACCCTGACCGGCTTAGCTACACCTTC.

V usage is TRBV2 and J usage is TRBJ1-5, with D perhaps matching TRBD1 (6 bases). Germline V CDR1 and CDR2: SNHLY, FYNNEI. V was pared by 7 bases and J by 5 bases, with 18 bases between. The CDR3 length is 15 residues. In DNA form, the CDR3 reads TGTGCCAGCACCCGGACCGGGGGGCACGATCAGCCCCAGCATTTT. Amino acid sequence: CASTRTGGHDQPQHF.

This chain joins TRBV6-4 and TRBJ1-6; the D gene is possibly TRBD1 (5 bases). CDR1 MRHNA and CDR2 SNTAGT come from the germline V gene. Deletions cut 6 bases from V and 12 bases from J, with 15 bases between. This CDR3 contains 13 residues. CDR3 coding DNA: TGTGCCAGCAGAACTACAGGCGTCGGACCCCTCCACTTT. It is translated as CASRTTGVGPLHF.